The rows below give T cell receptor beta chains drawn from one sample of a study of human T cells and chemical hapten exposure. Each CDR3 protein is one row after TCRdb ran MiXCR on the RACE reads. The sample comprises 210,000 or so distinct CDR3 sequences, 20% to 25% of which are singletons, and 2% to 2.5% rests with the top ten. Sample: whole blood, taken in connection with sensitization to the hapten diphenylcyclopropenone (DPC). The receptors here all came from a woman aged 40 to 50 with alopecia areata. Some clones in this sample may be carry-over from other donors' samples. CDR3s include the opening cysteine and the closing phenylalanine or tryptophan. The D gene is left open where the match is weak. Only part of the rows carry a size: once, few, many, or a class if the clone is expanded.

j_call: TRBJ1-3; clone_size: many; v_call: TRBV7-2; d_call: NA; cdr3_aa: CASSLVENTIYF; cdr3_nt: TGTGCCAGCAGCTTAGTAGAAAACACCATATATTTT
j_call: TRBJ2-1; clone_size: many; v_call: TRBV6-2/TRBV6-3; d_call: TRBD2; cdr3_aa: CASSYQREYNEQFF; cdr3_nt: TGTGCCAGCAGTTACCAGCGGGAGTACAATGAGCAGTTCTTC
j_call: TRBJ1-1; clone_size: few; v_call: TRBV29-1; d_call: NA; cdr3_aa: CSVEEDMNTEAFF; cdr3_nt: TGCAGCGTTGAAGAGGATATGAACACTGAAGCTTTCTTT
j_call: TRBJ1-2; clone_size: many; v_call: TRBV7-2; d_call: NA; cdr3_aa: CASSPSTRGGYGYTF; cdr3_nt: TGTGCCAGCAGCCCCTCCACTAGGGGCGGCTATGGCTACACCTTC
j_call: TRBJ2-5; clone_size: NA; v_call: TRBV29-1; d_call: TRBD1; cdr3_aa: CSVTGTDEETQYF; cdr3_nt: TGCAGCGTTACCGGGACAGACGAAGAGACCCAGTACTTC
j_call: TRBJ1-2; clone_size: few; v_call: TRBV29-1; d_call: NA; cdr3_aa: CSAGGTGRGGYGYTF; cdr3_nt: TGCAGCGCGGGGGGAACGGGGAGAGGTGGCTATGGCTACACCTTC
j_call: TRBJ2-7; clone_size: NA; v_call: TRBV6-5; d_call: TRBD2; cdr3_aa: CASRGSGTPSYEQYF; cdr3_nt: TGTGCCAGCAGAGGGAGCGGGACTCCGTCCTACGAGCAGTACTTC
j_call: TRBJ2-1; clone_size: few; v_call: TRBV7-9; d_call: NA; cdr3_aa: CASSLVSSIDEQFF; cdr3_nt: TGTGCCAGCAGCTTAGTTTCCAGTATCGATGAGCAGTTCTTC
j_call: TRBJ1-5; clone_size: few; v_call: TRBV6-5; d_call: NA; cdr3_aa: CASRRGPERPQHF; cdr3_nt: TGTGCCAGCAGGAGGGGACCTGAGCGGCCCCAGCATTTT
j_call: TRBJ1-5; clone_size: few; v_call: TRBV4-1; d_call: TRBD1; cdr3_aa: CASSQQGAGDQPQHF; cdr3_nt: TGCGCCAGCAGCCAGCAGGGGGCTGGAGATCAGCCCCAGCATTTT
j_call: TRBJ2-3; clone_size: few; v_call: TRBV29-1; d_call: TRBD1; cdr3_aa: CSVQGTGADTQYF; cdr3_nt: TGCAGCGTTCAGGGGACAGGGGCAGATACGCAGTATTTT
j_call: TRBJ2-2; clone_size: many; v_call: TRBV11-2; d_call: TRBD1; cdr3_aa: CASSSRGRDTGELFF; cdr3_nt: TGTGCCAGCAGCTCCAGGGGGCGGGACACCGGGGAGCTGTTTTTT
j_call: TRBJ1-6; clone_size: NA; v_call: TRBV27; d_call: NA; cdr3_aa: CASSLGSPPYSPLHF; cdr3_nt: TGTGCCAGCAGCTTGGGATCACCACCGTATTCACCCCTCCACTTT
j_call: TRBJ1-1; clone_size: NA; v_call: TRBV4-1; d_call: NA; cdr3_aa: CASSPSQGEAFF; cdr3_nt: TGCGCCAGCAGCCCTTCACAGGGAGAAGCTTTCTTT
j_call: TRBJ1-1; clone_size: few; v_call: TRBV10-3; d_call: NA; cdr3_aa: CAIRDGMNTEAFF; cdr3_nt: TGTGCCATCAGGGACGGCATGAACACTGAAGCTTTCTTT
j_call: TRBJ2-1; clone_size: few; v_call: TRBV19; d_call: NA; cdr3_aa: CASSISAYGGNEQFF; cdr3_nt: TGTGCCAGTAGTATATCAGCCTACGGAGGCAATGAGCAGTTCTTC